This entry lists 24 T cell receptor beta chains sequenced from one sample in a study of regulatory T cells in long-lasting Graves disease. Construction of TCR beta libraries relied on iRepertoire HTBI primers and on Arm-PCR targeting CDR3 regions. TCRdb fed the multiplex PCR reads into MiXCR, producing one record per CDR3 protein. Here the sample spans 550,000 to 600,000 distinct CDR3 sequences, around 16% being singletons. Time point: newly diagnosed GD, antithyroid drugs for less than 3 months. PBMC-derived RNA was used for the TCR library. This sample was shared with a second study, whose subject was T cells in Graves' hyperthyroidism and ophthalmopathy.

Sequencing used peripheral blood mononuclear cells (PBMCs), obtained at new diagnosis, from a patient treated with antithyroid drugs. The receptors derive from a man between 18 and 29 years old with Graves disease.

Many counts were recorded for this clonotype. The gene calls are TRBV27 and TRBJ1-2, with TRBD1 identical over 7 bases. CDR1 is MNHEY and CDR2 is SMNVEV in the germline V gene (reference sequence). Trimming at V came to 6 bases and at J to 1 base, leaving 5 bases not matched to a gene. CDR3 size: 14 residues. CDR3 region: CASSPRQGNYGYTF. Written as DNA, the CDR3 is TGTGCCAGCAGCCCTAGACAGGGTAACTATGGCTACACCTTC.

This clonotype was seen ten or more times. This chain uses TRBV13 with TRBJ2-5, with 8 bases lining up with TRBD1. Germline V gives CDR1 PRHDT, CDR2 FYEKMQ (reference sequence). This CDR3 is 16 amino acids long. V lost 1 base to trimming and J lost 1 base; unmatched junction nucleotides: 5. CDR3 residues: CASSLAQGTGQETQYF. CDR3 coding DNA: TGTGCCAGCAGCTTAGCCCAGGGGACAGGCCAAGAGACCCAGTACTTC.

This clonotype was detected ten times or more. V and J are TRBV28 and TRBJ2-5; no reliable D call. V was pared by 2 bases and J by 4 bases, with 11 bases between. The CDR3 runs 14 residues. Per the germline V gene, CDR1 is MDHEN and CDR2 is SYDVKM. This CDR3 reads CASSLPAQRETQYF. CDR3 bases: TGTGCCAGCAGTTTACCTGCACAGAGAGAGACCCAGTACTTC.

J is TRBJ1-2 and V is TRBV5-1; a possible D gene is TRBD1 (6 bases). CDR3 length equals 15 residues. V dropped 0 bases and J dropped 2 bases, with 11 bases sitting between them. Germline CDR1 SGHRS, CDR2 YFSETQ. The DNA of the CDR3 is TGCGCCAGCAGCTTGGTCGACAGGAACAACTATGGCTACACCTTC. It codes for CASSLVDRNNYGYTF. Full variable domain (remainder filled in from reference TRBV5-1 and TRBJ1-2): KAGVTQTPRYLIKTRGQQVTLSCSPISGHRSVSWYQQTPGQGLQFLFEYFSETQRNKGNFPGRFSGRQFSNSRSEMNVSTLELGDSALYLCASSLVDRNNYGYTFGSGTRLTVV.

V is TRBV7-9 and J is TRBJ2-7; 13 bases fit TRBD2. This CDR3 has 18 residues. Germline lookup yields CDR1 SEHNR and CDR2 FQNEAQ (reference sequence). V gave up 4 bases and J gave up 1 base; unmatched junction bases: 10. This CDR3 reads CASSSSPGLAGTSYEQYF. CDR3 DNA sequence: TGTGCCAGCAGCTCGAGTCCGGGACTAGCGGGAACTTCCTACGAGCAGTACTTC.

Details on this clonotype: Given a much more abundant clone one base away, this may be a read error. The CDR3 DNA reads as TGCAGTGATTTTGTAGCGGGAATCACAGATACGCAGTATTTT. The encoded protein is CSDFVAGITDTQYF. This chain links TRBV20-1 with TRBJ2-3; the match to TRBD2 covers 8 bases. CDR1 DFQATT and CDR2 SNEGSKA come from the germline V gene (reference sequence). Trimming removed 7 bases from V and 2 bases from J; junction bases left unmatched: 8. CDR3 length: 14 residues.

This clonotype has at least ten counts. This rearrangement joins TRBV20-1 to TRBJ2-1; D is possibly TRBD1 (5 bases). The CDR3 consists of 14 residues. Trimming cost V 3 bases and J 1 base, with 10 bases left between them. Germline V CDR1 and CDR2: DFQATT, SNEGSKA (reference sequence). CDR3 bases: TGCAGTGCTAGCGCAGGGCCTTCCTACAATGAGCAGTTCTTC. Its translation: CSASAGPSYNEQFF.

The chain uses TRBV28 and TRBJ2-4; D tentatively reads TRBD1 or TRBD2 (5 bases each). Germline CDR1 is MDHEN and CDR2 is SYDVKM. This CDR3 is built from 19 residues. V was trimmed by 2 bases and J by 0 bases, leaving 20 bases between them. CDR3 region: CASSLGDGLASLAKNIQYF. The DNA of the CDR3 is TGTGCCAGCAGTTTAGGGGACGGGTTAGCCTCCTTAGCCAAAAACATTCAGTACTTC.

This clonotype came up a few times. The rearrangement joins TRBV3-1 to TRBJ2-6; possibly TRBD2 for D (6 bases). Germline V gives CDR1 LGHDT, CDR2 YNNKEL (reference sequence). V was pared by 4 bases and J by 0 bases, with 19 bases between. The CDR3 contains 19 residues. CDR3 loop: CASSPRHGGASSGANVLTF. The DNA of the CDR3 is TGTGCCAGCAGCCCCAGGCACGGGGGAGCAAGCTCTGGGGCCAACGTCCTGACTTTC.

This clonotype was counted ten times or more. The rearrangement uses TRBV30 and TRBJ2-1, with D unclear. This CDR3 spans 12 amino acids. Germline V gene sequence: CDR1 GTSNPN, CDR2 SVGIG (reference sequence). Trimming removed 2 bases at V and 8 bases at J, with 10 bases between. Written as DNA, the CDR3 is TGTGCCTGGAGTCCCTATCCCCATGAGCAGTTCTTC. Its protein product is CAWSPYPHEQFF. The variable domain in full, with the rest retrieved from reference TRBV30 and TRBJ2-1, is SQTIHQWPATLVQPVGSPLSLECTVEGTSNPNLYWYRQAAGRGLQLLFYSVGIGQISSEVPQNLSASRPQDRQFILSSKKLLLSDSGFYLCAWSPYPHEQFFGPGTRLTVL.

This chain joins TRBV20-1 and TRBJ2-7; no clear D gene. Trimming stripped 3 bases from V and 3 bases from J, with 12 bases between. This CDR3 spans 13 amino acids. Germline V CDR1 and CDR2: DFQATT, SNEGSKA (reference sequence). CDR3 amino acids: CSARRQPLYEQYF. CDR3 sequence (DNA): TGCAGTGCTAGGCGGCAGCCGCTCTACGAGCAGTACTTC.

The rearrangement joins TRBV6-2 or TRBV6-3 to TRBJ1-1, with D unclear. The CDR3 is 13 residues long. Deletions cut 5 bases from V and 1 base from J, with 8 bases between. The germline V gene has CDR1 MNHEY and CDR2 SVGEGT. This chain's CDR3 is CASSRHRNTEAFF. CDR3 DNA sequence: TGTGCCAGCAGTCGACACCGGAACACTGAAGCTTTCTTT.

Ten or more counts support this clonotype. The DNA for the CDR3 is TGTGCCAGCACCGGGGGCAGTTACAATGAGCAGTTCTTC. It specifies CASTGGSYNEQFF. This rearrangement joins TRBV3-1 to TRBJ2-1; D possibly uses TRBD1 or TRBD2 (6 bases each). Germline-derived CDR1 and CDR2 are LGHDT and YNNKEL (reference sequence). The length of the CDR3 is 13 residues. V gave up 7 bases and J gave up 4 bases, with 11 bases separating them.

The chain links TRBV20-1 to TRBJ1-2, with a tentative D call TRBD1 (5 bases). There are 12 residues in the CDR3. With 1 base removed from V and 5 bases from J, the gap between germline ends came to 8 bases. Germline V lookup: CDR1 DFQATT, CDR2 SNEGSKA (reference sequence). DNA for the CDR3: TGCAGTGCTAGAGGGGGCTGGTATGGCTACACCTTC. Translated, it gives CSARGGWYGYTF.

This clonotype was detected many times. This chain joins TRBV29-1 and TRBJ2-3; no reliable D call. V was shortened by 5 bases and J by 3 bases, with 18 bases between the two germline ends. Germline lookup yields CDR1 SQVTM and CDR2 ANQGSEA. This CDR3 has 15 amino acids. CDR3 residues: CSVWKGIKLTDTQYF. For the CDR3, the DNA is TGCAGCGTTTGGAAGGGCATCAAATTGACAGATACGCAGTATTTT.

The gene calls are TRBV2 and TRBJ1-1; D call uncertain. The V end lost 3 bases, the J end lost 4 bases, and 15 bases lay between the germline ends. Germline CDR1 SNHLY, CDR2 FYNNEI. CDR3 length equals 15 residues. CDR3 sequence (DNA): TGTGCCAGCAGTGACCGGGGAAGGGCGGGCACTGAAGCTTTCTTT. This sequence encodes CASSDRGRAGTEAFF. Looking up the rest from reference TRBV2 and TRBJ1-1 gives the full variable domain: EPEVTQTPSHQVTQMGQEVILRCVPISNHLYFYWYRQILGQKVEFLVSFYNNEISEKSEIFDDQFSVERPDGSNFTLKIRSTKLEDSAMYFCASSDRGRAGTEAFFGQGTRLTVV.

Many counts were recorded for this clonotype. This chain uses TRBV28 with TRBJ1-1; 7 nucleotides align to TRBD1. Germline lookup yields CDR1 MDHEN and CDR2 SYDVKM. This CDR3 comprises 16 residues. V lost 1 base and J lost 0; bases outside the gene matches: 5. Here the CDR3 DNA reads TGTGCCAGCAGTTTATCAGGACAGGCCATGAACACTGAAGCTTTCTTT. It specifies CASSLSGQAMNTEAFF.

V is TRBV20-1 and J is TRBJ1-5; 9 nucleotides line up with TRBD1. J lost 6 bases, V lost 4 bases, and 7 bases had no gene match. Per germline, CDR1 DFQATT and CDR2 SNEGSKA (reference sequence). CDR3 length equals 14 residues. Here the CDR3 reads CSAKSGTGIQPQHF. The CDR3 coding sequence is TGCAGTGCTAAAAGTGGGACAGGGATTCAGCCCCAGCATTTT.

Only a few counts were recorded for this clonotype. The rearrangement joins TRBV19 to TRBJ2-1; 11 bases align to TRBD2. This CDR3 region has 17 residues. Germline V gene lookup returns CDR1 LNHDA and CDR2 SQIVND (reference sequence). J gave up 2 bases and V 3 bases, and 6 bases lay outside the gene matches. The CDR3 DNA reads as TGTGCCAGTAGTATCTATACTAGCGGGAGAACCTACAATGAGCAGTTCTTC. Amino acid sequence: CASSIYTSGRTYNEQFF.

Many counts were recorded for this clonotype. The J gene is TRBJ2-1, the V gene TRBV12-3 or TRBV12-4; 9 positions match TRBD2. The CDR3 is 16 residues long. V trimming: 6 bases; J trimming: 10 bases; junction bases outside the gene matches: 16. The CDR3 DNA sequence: TGTGCCAGCAGCCCTACGGGCGGGAGGGCCCATGGCGAGCAGTTCTTC. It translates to CASSPTGGRAHGEQFF.

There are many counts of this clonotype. CDR3 sequence: CASSLDPSGRVREQYF. The CDR3 DNA sequence: TGCGCCAGCAGCTTGGATCCTTCAGGGCGTGTGAGGGAGCAGTACTTC. The rearrangement links TRBV5-1 to TRBJ2-7; tentatively, D is TRBD1 (5 bases). CDR3 length equals 16 residues. Germline V CDR1 and CDR2: SGHRS, YFSETQ. V was cut by 0 bases and J by 7 bases, with 20 bases left in between.

This CDR3 reads CASVEYPQYNTGELFF. The CDR3, as DNA: TGTGCCAGCGTAGAGTACCCGCAATATAACACCGGGGAGCTGTTTTTT. The chain uses TRBV6-1 and TRBJ2-2; unclear D gene. V lost 8 bases to trimming and J lost 2 bases, with 18 bases between them. This CDR3 is 16 amino acids long. Germline CDR1 MNHNS, CDR2 SASEGT.

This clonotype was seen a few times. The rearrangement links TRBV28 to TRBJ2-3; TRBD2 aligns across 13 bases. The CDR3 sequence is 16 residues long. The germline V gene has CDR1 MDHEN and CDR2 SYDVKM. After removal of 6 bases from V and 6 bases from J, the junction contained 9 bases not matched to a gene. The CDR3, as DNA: TGTGCCAGCAGCCAACTAGCGGGAGGGCCTGACGATACGCAGTATTTT. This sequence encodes CASSQLAGGPDDTQYF.

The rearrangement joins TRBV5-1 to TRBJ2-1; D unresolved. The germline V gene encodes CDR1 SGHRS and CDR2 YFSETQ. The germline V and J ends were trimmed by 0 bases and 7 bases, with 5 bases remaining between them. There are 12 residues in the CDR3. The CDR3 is CASSLAANEQFF. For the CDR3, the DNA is TGCGCCAGCAGCTTGGCAGCTAATGAGCAGTTCTTC.